The rows below give T cell receptor beta chains drawn from one sample of a study of shared clonotypes between healthy human individuals. Produced via immunoSEQ multiplex PCR; TCRdb's table is partial and in-frame only. The table includes about 480,000 clones, approximately 79% detected once. Input material: PBMCs. The receptors stem from a woman aged 40 to 55 in good health. Some clones in this sample may be carry-over from other donors' samples. CDR3s include the opening cysteine and the closing phenylalanine or tryptophan. Each record gives: V gene, D gene, clone size, J gene, CDR3 DNA, CDR3 protein. D genes are given only for firm matches. Expanded clones get a size class; other rows say once, few or many, or leave the size out.

V gene: TRBV6-1; D gene: .; clone size: .; J gene: TRBJ2-1; CDR3 DNA: TGTGCCAGCAGTGAATTCGCGGGATCCTACAATGAGCAGTTCTTC; CDR3 protein: CASSEFAGSYNEQFF
V gene: TRBV15; D gene: .; clone size: few; J gene: TRBJ2-2; CDR3 DNA: TGTGCCACCAGCAGAGATCAAAGGGGAGGCGGGGAGCTGTTTTTT; CDR3 protein: CATSRDQRGGGELFF
V gene: TRBV6-5; D gene: .; clone size: .; J gene: TRBJ1-1; CDR3 DNA: TGTGCCAGCGGCTACAGGGCCTCCTGGGTGACTGAAGCTTTCTTT; CDR3 protein: CASGYRASWVTEAFF
V gene: TRBV7-2; D gene: .; clone size: .; J gene: TRBJ2-1; CDR3 DNA: TGTGCCAGCAGCCCGGTTCCCCCTAGCTCCTACAATGAGCAGTTCTTC; CDR3 protein: CASSPVPPSSYNEQFF
V gene: TRBV9; D gene: .; clone size: .; J gene: TRBJ1-5; CDR3 DNA: TGTGCCAGCAGCGTAGCGGCAGAAGGGAATCAGCCCCAGCATTTT; CDR3 protein: CASSVAAEGNQPQHF
V gene: TRBV4-3; D gene: .; clone size: .; J gene: TRBJ2-4; CDR3 DNA: TGCGCCAGCAGCCAAGATCTAGGGGCAAACATTCAGTACTTC; CDR3 protein: CASSQDLGANIQYF
V gene: TRBV2; D gene: TRBD1; clone size: many; J gene: TRBJ1-5; CDR3 DNA: TGTGCCAGCAGTGGGGACAGGGACAGCAATCAGCCCCAGCATTTT; CDR3 protein: CASSGDRDSNQPQHF
V gene: TRBV6-1; D gene: .; clone size: .; J gene: TRBJ1-2; CDR3 DNA: TGTGCCAGCACCCTGGACAGCAGATATTATGGCTACACCTTC; CDR3 protein: CASTLDSRYYGYTF
V gene: TRBV7-3; D gene: .; clone size: .; J gene: TRBJ2-2; CDR3 DNA: TGTGCCAGCAGTTTAGGAGGTGTAGAACCCACCGGGGAGCTGTTTTTT; CDR3 protein: CASSLGGVEPTGELFF
V gene: TRBV11-2; D gene: .; clone size: .; J gene: TRBJ2-7; CDR3 DNA: TGTGCCAGTAGCTCACAACAGGAGGTCTACGAGCAGTACTTC; CDR3 protein: CASSSQQEVYEQYF
V gene: TRBV18; D gene: .; clone size: .; J gene: TRBJ2-7; CDR3 DNA: TGTGCCAGCTCACCGGGCGGCAGCTCCTACGAGCAGTACTTC; CDR3 protein: CASSPGGSSYEQYF